The 20 T cell receptor beta chains presented below share a single source sample, sequenced in a study of Graves' ophthalmopathy and Graves' hyperthyroidism. For repertoire sequencing, the TCR beta CDR3 regions were amplified from RNA transcripts. The library came from an HTBI-primed first-round RT-PCR and a second-round multiplex PCR. MiXCR was run by TCRdb on the multiplex PCR reads, yielding one entry per CDR3 protein. The sample includes 200,000 to 250,000 distinct CDR3 sequences, approximately 21% of them seen just once. Source material: peripheral blood. These receptors all stem from a woman aged 45 to 65 with Graves' ophthalmopathy.

This clonotype was recorded many times. The chain is built from TRBV20-1 and TRBJ1-1; no clear D gene. The V gene lost 4 bases and the J gene lost 1 base, with 7 bases spanning the gap. CDR3 size: 12 residues. Germline lookup yields CDR1 DFQATT and CDR2 SNEGSKA (reference sequence). In DNA form, the CDR3 reads TGCAGTGCTACCTCTACGAACACTGAAGCTTTCTTT. Translated: CSATSTNTEAFF.

This clonotype was observed a few times. CDR3 DNA: TGTGCCAGCAGTTTAGGACAACTGATGAACACTGAAGCTTTCTTT. It encodes CASSLGQLMNTEAFF. V usage is TRBV12-3 or TRBV12-4 and J usage is TRBJ1-1; the D is unclear. The CDR3 spans 15 residues. V was pared by 1 base and J by 0 bases, with 9 bases between.

This clonotype showed up many times. This chain joins TRBV28 and TRBJ2-7; D may be TRBD1 (6 bases). Germline CDR1 and CDR2: MDHEN and SYDVKM. This CDR3 spans 15 amino acids. Trimming shortened V by 2 bases and J by 4 bases, and 15 bases separated the two germline ends. In nucleotides, the CDR3 is TGTGCCAGCAGTTTAAGGAGGTGGGGGCTTTACGAGCAGTACTTC. Encoded protein: CASSLRRWGLYEQYF.

This clonotype showed up many times. The V and J genes are TRBV29-1 and TRBJ1-1; 7 bases line up with TRBD1. The junction had 5 bases not matched to a gene; V was cut back by 3 bases and J by 4 bases. Germline CDR1 and CDR2: SQVTM and ANQGSEA. This CDR3 is 13 amino acids long. The CDR3 sequence is CSVDRTGRTEAFF. In DNA form, the CDR3 reads TGCAGCGTTGACCGGACAGGTCGCACTGAAGCTTTCTTT.

Many counts were recorded for this clonotype. V usage is TRBV28 and J usage is TRBJ2-7; no clear D. V was pared by 10 bases and J by 1 base, with 14 bases between. The CDR3 is made up of 13 amino acids. Looked up from germline, CDR1 is MDHEN and CDR2 is SYDVKM. The CDR3 region is CATSVGGSYEQYF. Written as DNA, the CDR3 is TGTGCCACCAGCGTCGGTGGGTCCTACGAGCAGTACTTC.

This clonotype was observed a few times. The chain joins TRBV29-1 to TRBJ2-2, with D possibly TRBD2 on 5 matching bases. The CDR3 is 12 residues long. The germline V gene encodes CDR1 SQVTM and CDR2 ANQGSEA. V dropped 7 bases and J dropped 5 bases, with 11 bases sitting between them. The CDR3 here is CSAIEGTGELFF. Here the CDR3 DNA reads TGCAGCGCGATAGAGGGTACCGGGGAGCTGTTTTTT.

This clonotype has at least ten counts. The gene calls are TRBV12-3 or TRBV12-4 and TRBJ2-7; possibly TRBD2 for D (5 bases). V lost 5 bases and J lost 6, with 17 bases in between. The CDR3 covers 14 residues. The CDR3 region is CASSRHGVPGEQYF. The DNA for the CDR3 is TGTGCCAGCAGTCGTCACGGGGTACCGGGCGAGCAGTACTTC.

J is TRBJ2-7 and V is TRBV7-2, with D tentatively TRBD2 (5 bases). CDR3 length: 14 residues. Germline loops: CDR1 SGHTA, CDR2 FQGNSA. V lost 0 bases and J lost 2, with 8 bases in between. The CDR3 loop is CASSLAGEPYEQYF. The CDR3 DNA sequence: TGTGCCAGCAGCTTAGCGGGAGAACCCTACGAGCAGTACTTC.

The chain couples TRBV6-5 to TRBJ2-2; perhaps TRBD1 as D (5 bases). Germline CDR1 MNHEY, CDR2 SVGAGI. The CDR3 has 13 residues. Deletions cut 7 bases from V and 3 bases from J, with 9 bases between. The CDR3 DNA sequence: TGTGCCAGCACTTGGGGCTACACCGGGGAGCTGTTTTTT. Translating it yields CASTWGYTGELFF.

This clonotype showed up many times. CDR3: CASSTTGGGETQYF. The CDR3 DNA is TGTGCCAGTAGTACTACAGGGGGCGGAGAGACCCAGTACTTC. This rearrangement joins TRBV19 to TRBJ2-5, with 9 positions matching TRBD1. This CDR3 has 14 amino acids. Per germline, CDR1 LNHDA and CDR2 SQIVND (reference sequence). The ends lost 4 bases at V and 4 bases at J; junction bases unmatched: 4. Filled out from reference TRBV19 and TRBJ2-5, the complete variable domain reads DGGITQSPKYLFRKEGQNVTLSCEQNLNHDAMYWYRQDPGQGLRLIYYSQIVNDFQKGDIAEGYSVSREKKESFPLTVTSAQKNPTAFYLCASSTTGGGETQYFGPGTRLLVL.

This clonotype has a count of ten or more. The genes are TRBV7-2 and TRBJ2-7; 10 nucleotides line up with TRBD2. The CDR3 extends over 15 amino acids. V shed 5 bases and J 3 bases; nucleotides not matched to a gene: 7. The germline CDR1 and CDR2 sequences are SGHTA and FQGNSA. The CDR3 DNA reads as TGTGCCAGCAGCGTAACCGGGACTAGCGTCTACGAGCAGTACTTC. Encoded protein: CASSVTGTSVYEQYF.

This clonotype was found many times. The chain has TRBV20-1 and TRBJ2-7, with 10 bases fitting TRBD1. Germline trimming cut 6 bases from V and 2 bases from J; bases unmatched to any gene: 4. The CDR3 sequence is 13 residues long. Germline V gives CDR1 DFQATT, CDR2 SNEGSKA (reference sequence). The CDR3 sequence is CSALGQGPYEQYF. The CDR3 DNA reads as TGCAGTGCCCTGGGACAGGGGCCCTACGAGCAGTACTTC.

There are many counts of this clonotype. This chain uses TRBV28 with TRBJ1-2; D unresolved. Germline V gene data show CDR1 as MDHEN and CDR2 as SYDVKM. Trimming took 5 bases from V and 8 from J, leaving 15 bases between them. The CDR3 loop spans 13 amino acids. The CDR3 loop is CASSLPTARGYTF. The CDR3 DNA sequence: TGTGCCAGCAGTCTCCCAACAGCGCGGGGCTACACCTTC.

At least ten counts were recorded for this clonotype. The chain links TRBV7-9 to TRBJ2-5, with 11 bases that match TRBD1. CDR1 and CDR2 (germline): SEHNR, FQNEAQ (reference sequence). The length of the CDR3 is 15 residues. V shed 3 bases, J shed 3 bases, and the junction held 3 bases outside the gene matches. Written as DNA, the CDR3 is TGTGCCAGCAGCTTTGGACAGGGGGCTAAAGAGACCCAGTACTTC. It is translated as CASSFGQGAKETQYF. Filled out from reference TRBV7-9 and TRBJ2-5, the complete variable domain reads DTGVSQNPRHKITKRGQNVTFRCDPISEHNRLYWYRQTLGQGPEFLTYFQNEAQLEKSRLLSDRFSAERPKGSFSTLEIQRTEQGDSAMYLCASSFGQGAKETQYFGPGTRLLVL.

This sequence joins TRBV20-1 and TRBJ2-5, with 9 bases aligning to TRBD2. V trimming: 1 base; J trimming: 11 bases; junction bases outside the gene matches: 8. This CDR3 contains 13 residues. Looked up from germline, CDR1 is DFQATT and CDR2 is SNEGSKA (reference sequence). The CDR3 reads CSARVNSGSPQYF. The CDR3 nucleotides read TGCAGTGCTAGAGTAAATAGCGGGAGCCCTCAGTACTTC.

This clonotype has ten or more counts. The J gene is TRBJ2-7, the V gene TRBV19; no firm D call. The CDR3 is 15 residues long. Trimming took 5 bases from V and 2 from J, leaving 16 bases between them. CDR1 is LNHDA, CDR2 SQIVND, per germline (reference sequence). CDR3 protein: CASSVGQQLTYEQYF. The CDR3 DNA follows: TGTGCCAGTAGTGTAGGGCAGCAGCTAACCTACGAGCAGTACTTC.

The CDR3 is CAWSARGGQPQHF. The CDR3 DNA is TGTGCCTGGAGTGCCAGGGGGGGTCAGCCCCAGCATTTT. V gene TRBV30 combines with J gene TRBJ1-5; TRBD1 matches 7 bases. The germline gives CDR1 GTSNPN, CDR2 SVGIG (reference sequence). Trimming took 1 base from V and 6 from J; bases not matched to a gene: 3. The CDR3 totals 13 residues.

This clonotype was seen many times. The gene calls are TRBV6-4 and TRBJ2-6, with a possible D match to TRBD2 (6 bases). CDR3 size: 18 residues. Trimming left V 2 bases short and J 3 bases short, with 17 bases between. The germline V gene encodes CDR1 MRHNA and CDR2 SNTAGT. The CDR3 nucleotides are TGTGCCAGCAGTGACCGCCGGACTATGGGGGTTGGGGCCAACGTCCTGACTTTC. It codes for CASSDRRTMGVGANVLTF.

This clonotype was counted many times. This chain uses TRBV6-1 with TRBJ2-7; D ambiguous. In germline, CDR1 is MNHNS, CDR2 SASEGT. The CDR3 is 13 amino acids. V dropped 5 bases and J dropped 5 bases, with 13 bases sitting between them. The CDR3 DNA reads as TGTGCCAGCAGTCGTAGAGATGGGGACGAGCAGTACTTC. Encoded protein: CASSRRDGDEQYF.

This clonotype was recorded at least ten times. The chain links TRBV6-1 to TRBJ2-7, with TRBD1 identical over 7 bases. V was pared by 3 bases and J by 0 bases, with 5 bases of the junction left unmatched. The CDR3 runs 15 residues. The germline CDR1 and CDR2 sequences are MNHNS and SASEGT. CDR3 DNA sequence: TGTGCCAGCAGTGATCGGGACAGCAACTCCTACGAGCAGTACTTC. It encodes CASSDRDSNSYEQYF.